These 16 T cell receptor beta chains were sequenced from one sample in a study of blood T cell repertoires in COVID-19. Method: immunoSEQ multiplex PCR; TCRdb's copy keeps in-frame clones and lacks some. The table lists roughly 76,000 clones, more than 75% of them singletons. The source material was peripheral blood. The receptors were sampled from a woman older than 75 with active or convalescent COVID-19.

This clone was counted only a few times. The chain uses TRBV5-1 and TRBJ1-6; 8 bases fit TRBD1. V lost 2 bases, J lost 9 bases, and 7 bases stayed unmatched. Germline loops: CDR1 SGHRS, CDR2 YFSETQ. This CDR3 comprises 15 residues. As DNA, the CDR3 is TGCGCCAGCAGCTTAGGTGGGACAGGACGTTCACCCCTCCACTTT. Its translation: CASSLGGTGRSPLHF.

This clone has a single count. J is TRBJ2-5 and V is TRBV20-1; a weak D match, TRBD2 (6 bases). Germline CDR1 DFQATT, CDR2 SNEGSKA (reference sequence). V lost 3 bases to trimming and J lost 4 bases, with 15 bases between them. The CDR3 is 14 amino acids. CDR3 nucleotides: TGCAGTGCTAGTGTACCCTTGGAGGGAGAGACCCAGTACTTC. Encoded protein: CSASVPLEGETQYF.

The CDR3 reads CASSSYSGANVLTF. In nucleotides, the CDR3 is TGTGCCAGCAGCTCGTACTCTGGGGCCAACGTCCTGACTTTC. This chain connects TRBV9 to TRBJ2-6; no firm D call. Trimming took off 4 bases at V and 0 bases at J, with 5 bases between the two ends. Germline V gives CDR1 SGDLS, CDR2 YYNGEE. This CDR3 is 14 amino acids long.

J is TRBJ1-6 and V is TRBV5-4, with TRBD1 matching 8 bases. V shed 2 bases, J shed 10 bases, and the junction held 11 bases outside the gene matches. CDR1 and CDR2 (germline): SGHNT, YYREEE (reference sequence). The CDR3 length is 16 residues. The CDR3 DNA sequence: TGTGCCAGCAGCTTTGTGGGGACAGGTTTTAGCTCACCCCTCCACTTT. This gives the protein CASSFVGTGFSSPLHF.

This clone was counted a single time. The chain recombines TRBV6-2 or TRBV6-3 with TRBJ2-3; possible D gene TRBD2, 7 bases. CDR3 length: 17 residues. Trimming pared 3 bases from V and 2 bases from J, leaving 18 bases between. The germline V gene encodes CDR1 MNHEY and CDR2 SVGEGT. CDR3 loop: CASSYGGGGRYTDTQYF. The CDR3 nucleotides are TGTGCCAGCAGTTATGGGGGCGGGGGCCGATACACAGATACGCAGTATTTT.

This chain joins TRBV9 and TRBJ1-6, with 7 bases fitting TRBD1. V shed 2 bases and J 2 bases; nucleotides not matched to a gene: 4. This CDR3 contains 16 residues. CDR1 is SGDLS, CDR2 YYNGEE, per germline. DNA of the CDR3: TGTGCCAGCAGCGTGGACAGGCGCCCCTATAATTCACCCCTCCACTTT. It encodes CASSVDRRPYNSPLHF.

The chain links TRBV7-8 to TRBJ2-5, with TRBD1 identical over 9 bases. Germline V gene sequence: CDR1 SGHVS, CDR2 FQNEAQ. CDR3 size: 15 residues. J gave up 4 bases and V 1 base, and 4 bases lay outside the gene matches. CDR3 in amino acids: CASSLDRDRVETQYF. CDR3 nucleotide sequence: TGTGCCAGCAGCTTAGACCGGGACAGGGTAGAGACCCAGTACTTC. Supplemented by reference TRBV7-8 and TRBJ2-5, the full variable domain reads GAGVSQSPRYKVAKRGQDVALRCDPISGHVSLFWYQQALGQGPEFLTYFQNEAQLDKSGLPSDRFFAERPEGSVSTLKIQRTQQEDSAVYLCASSLDRDRVETQYFGPGTRLLVL.

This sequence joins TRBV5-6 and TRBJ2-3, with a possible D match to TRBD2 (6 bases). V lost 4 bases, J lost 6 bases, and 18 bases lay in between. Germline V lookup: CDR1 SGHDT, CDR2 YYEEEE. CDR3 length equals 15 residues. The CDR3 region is CASSQGLLGRDTQYF. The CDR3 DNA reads TGTGCCAGCAGCCAGGGACTCCTTGGACGTGATACGCAGTATTTT.

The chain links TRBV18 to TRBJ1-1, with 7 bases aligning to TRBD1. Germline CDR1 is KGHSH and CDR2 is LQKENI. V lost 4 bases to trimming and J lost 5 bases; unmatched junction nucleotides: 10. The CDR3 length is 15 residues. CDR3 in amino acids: CASSLGTGAGTEAFF. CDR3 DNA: TGTGCCAGCTCACTCGGAACAGGGGCAGGTACTGAAGCTTTCTTT.

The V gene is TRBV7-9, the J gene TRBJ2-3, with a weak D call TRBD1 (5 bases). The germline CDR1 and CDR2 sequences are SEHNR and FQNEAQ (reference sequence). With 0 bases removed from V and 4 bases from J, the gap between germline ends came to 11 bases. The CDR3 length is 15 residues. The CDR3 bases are TGTGCCAGCAGCTTAGCTTCAGGGTTTCCAGATACGCAGTATTTT. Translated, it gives CASSLASGFPDTQYF.

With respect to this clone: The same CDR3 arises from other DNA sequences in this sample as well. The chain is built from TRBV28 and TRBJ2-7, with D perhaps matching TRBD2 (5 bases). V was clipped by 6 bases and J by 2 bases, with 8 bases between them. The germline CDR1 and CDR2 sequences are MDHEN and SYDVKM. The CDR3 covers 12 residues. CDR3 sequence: CASRAGTYEQYF. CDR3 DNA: TGTGCCAGCAGAGCCGGGACCTACGAGCAGTACTTC.

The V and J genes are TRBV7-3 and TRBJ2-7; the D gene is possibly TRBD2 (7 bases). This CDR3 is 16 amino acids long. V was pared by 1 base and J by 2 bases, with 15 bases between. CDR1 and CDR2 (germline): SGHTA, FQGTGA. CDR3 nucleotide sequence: TGTGCCAGCAGCTTAATGGGGGGGCTTATACCCTACGAGCAGTACTTC. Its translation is CASSLMGGLIPYEQYF.

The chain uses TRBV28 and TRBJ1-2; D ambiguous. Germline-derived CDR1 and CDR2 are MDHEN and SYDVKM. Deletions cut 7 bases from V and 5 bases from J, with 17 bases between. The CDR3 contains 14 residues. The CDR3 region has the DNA TGTGCCAGCATCCGTTCCCAGGTTCTGTATGGCTACACCTTC. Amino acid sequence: CASIRSQVLYGYTF.

The CDR3 is CASKVGGGSPRETQYF. The CDR3 DNA sequence: TGTGCCAGTAAGGTCGGGGGGGGCTCCCCTAGGGAGACCCAGTACTTC. The gene calls are TRBV19 and TRBJ2-5, with TRBD2 identical over 8 bases. CDR1 is LNHDA and CDR2 is SQIVND in the germline V gene (reference sequence). The J segment lost 5 bases and the V segment lost 7 bases, leaving 15 bases of the junction unmatched. The CDR3 covers 16 residues.

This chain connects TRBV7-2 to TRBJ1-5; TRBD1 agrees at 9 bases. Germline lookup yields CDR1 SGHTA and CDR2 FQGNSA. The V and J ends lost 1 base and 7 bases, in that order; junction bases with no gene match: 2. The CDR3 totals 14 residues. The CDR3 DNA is TGTGCCAGCAGCTTAGGGACAGGGGAACAGCCCCAGCATTTT. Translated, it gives CASSLGTGEQPQHF. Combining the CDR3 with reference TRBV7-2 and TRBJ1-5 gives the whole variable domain GAGVSQSPSNKVTEKGKDVELRCDPISGHTALYWYRQSLGQGLEFLIYFQGNSAPDKSGLPSDRFSAERTGGSVSTLTIQRTQQEDSAVYLCASSLGTGEQPQHFGDGTRLSIL.

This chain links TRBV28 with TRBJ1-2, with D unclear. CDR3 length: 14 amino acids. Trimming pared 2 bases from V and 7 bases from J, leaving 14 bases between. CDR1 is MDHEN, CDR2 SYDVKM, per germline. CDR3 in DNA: TGTGCCAGCAGTTTAGGAACTAGAGGGTTTGGCTACACCTTC. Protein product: CASSLGTRGFGYTF.